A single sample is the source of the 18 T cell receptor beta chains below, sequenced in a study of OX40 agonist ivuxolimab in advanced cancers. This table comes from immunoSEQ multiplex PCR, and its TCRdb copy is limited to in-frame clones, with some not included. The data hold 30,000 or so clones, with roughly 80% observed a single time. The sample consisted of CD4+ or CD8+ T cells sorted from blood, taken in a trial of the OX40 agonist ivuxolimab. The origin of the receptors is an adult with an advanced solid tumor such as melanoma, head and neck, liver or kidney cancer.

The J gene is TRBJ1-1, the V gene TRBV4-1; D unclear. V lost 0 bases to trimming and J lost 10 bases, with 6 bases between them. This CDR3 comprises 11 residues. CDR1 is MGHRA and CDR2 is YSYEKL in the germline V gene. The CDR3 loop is CASSQDRGAFF. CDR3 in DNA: TGCGCCAGCAGCCAAGATCGGGGAGCTTTCTTT.

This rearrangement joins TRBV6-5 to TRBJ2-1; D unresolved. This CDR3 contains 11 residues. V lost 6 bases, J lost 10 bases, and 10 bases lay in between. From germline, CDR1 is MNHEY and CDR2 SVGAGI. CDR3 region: CASSAGREQFF. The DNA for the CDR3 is TGTGCCAGCAGCGCAGGACGGGAGCAGTTCTTC.

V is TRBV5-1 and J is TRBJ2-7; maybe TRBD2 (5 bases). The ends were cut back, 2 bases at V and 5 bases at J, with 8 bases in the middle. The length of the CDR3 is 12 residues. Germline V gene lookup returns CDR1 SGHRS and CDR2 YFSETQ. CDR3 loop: CASSFKGDEQYF. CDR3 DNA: TGCGCCAGCAGCTTCAAGGGAGACGAGCAGTACTTC. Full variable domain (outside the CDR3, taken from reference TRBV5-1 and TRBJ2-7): KAGVTQTPRYLIKTRGQQVTLSCSPISGHRSVSWYQQTPGQGLQFLFEYFSETQRNKGNFPGRFSGRQFSNSRSEMNVSTLELGDSALYLCASSFKGDEQYFGPGTRLTVT.

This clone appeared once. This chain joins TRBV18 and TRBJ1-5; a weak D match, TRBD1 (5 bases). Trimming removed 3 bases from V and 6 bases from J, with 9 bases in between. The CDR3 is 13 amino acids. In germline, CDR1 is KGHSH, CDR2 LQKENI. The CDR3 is CASSPGGSQPQHF. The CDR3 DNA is TGTGCCAGCTCACCGGGGGGGTCTCAGCCCCAGCATTTT.

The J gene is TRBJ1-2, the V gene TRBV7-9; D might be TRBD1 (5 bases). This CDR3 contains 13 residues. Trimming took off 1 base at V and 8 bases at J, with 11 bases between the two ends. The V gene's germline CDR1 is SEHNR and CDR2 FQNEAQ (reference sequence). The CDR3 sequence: CASSLGAGQGYTF. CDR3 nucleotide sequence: TGTGCCAGCAGCTTAGGGGCAGGGCAGGGCTACACCTTC.

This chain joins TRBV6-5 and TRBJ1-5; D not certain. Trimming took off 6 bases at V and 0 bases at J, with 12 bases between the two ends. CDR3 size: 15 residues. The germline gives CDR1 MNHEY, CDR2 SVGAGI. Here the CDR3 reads CASSPYRNSNQPQHF. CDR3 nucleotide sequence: TGTGCCAGCAGCCCCTACAGAAATAGCAATCAGCCCCAGCATTTT.

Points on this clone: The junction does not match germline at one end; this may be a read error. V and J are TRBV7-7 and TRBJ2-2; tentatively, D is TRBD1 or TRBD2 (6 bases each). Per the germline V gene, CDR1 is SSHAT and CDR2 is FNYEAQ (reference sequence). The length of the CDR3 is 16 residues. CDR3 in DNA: TGTGCTAGCAGCACCGGGGGAACAGGGCTCAGCGGGGAGCTGTTTTTT. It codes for CASSTGGTGLSGELFF.

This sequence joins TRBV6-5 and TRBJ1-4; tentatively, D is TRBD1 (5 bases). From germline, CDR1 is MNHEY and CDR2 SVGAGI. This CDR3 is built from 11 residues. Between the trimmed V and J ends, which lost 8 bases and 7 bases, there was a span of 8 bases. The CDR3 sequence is CASQGGEKLFF. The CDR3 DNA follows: TGTGCCAGCCAGGGAGGTGAAAAACTGTTTTTT.

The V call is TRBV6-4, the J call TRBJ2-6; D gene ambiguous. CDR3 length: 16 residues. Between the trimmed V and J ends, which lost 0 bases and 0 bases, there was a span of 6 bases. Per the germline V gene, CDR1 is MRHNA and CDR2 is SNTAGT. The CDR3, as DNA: TGTGCCAGCAGTGACTCGGGCGTCTCTGGGGCCAACGTCCTGACTTTC. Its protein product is CASSDSGVSGANVLTF.

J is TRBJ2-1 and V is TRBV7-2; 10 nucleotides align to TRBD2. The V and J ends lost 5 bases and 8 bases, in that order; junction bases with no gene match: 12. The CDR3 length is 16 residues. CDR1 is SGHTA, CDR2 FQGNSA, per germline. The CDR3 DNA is TGTGCCAGCAGCCCTGGGCCTAGCGGGAGCGCGTATGAGCAGTTCTTC. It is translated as CASSPGPSGSAYEQFF. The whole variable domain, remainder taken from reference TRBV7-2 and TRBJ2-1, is GAGVSQSPSNKVTEKGKDVELRCDPISGHTALYWYRQSLGQGLEFLIYFQGNSAPDKSGLPSDRFSAERTGGSVSTLTIQRTQQEDSAVYLCASSPGPSGSAYEQFFGPGTRLTVL.

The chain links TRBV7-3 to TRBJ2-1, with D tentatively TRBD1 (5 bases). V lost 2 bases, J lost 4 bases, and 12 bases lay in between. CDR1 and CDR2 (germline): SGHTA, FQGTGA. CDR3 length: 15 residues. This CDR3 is CASSLYQGSYNEQFF. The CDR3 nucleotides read TGTGCCAGCAGCTTATATCAGGGTTCTTACAATGAGCAGTTCTTC.

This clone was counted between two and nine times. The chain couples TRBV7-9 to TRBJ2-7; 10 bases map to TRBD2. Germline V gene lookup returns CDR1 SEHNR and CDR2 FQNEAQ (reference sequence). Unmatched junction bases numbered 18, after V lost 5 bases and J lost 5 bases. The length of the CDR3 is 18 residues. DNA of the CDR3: TGTGCCAGCAGCGCCCCGGGACTAGCGACAAGATTCGGGGACGAGCAGTACTTC. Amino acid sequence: CASSAPGLATRFGDEQYF.

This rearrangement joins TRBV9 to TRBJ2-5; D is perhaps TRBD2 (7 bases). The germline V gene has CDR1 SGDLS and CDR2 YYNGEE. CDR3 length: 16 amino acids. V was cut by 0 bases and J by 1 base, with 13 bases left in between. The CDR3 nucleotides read TGTGCCAGCAGCGTAGATGCCGGGGGGCTCCAAGAGACCCAGTACTTC. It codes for CASSVDAGGLQETQYF.

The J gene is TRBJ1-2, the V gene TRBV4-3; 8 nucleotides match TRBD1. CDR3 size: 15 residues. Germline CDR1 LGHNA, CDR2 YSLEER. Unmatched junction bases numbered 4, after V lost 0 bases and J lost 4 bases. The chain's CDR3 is CASSQEYTGGYGYTF. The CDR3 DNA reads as TGCGCCAGCAGCCAAGAGTATACAGGGGGCTATGGCTACACCTTC.

CDR3 coding DNA: TGTGCCAGCAGTCCTGACAGGAGCACAGATACGCAGTATTTT. Translation gives CASSPDRSTDTQYF. The chain couples TRBV28 to TRBJ2-3, with a weak D call TRBD1 (6 bases). The CDR3 covers 14 residues. Germline V gene sequence: CDR1 MDHEN, CDR2 SYDVKM. With 5 bases removed from V and 0 bases from J, the gap between germline ends came to 9 bases.

DNA for the CDR3: TGTGCCAGCAGCGTAGGACACGTAGGCTACACCTTC. Translation gives CASSVGHVGYTF. The gene calls are TRBV9 and TRBJ1-2; D is unresolved. The CDR3 covers 12 residues. Germline CDR1 reads SGDLS; CDR2 reads YYNGEE. V was cut by 0 bases and J by 8 bases, with 8 bases left in between.

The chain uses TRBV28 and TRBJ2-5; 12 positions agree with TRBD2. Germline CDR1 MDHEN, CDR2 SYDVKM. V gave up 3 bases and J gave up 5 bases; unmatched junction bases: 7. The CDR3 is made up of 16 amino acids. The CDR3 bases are TGTGCCAGCAGTTTCCGACTCGGGACTAGCGGGGAGACCCAGTACTTC. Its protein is CASSFRLGTSGETQYF.

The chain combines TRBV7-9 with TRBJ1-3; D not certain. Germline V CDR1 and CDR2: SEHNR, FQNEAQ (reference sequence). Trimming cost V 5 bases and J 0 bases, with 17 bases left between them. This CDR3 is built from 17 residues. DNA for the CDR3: TGTGCCAGCAGCCCACGGGTCCTGATTTTCTCTGGAAACACCATATATTTT. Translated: CASSPRVLIFSGNTIYF.